This TCR beta chain originates from a study of T cells in women clearing cervical HPV infection. Study details: Controls' single incident HPV16 infection cleared within 12 months without precancer.

The repertoire was sequenced with immunoSEQ multiplex PCR; TCRdb's copy has only in-frame clones and lacks some. Recorded for this sample: about 36,000 clones. Sequencing used blood buffy coat. The receptor's source is a woman between 18 and 70 years old with a cervical HPV16 infection that either progressed to CIN3+ or cleared (not recorded which).

Here the CDR3 reads CASSIQAANTGELFF. The sequenced CDR3 bases are TGTGCCAGCAGTATCCAAGCGGCGAACACCGGGGAG. The V and J genes are TRBV2 and TRBJ2-2; tentatively, D is TRBD2 (5 bases). Read data end 3 residues before the CDR3 end; the end is taken from the germline J gene. Trimming removed 5 bases at V and 0 bases at J, with 10 bases between. In germline, CDR1 is SNHLY, CDR2 FYNNEI. This CDR3 spans 15 amino acids.